This T cell receptor (beta chain) was recorded in a study of T-cell memory formation after mild COVID-19. Findings and limits, study-wide: Researchers could not confirm that second-wave clones peaking on day 37 targeted SARS-CoV-2. CD4/CD8 balance characterized clones contracting day 15 to 85, and CD4+ skew characterized later expanders. Pre-infection memory showed some responding clones, and this suggested that cross-reactive memory joined.

MiXCR, applied by TCRdb to the 5' RACE reads, yields one record per CDR3 protein. The sample holds roughly 340,000 distinct CDR3 sequences, 20% seen once. Of note for this clonotype: Its antigen is not known.

The CDR3 extends over 12 amino acids. Trimming left V 5 bases short and J 9 bases short, with 8 bases between. The specimen was PBMCs or a T cell subset sorted from them (not recorded which). This chain connects TRBV12-3 or TRBV12-4 to TRBJ1-6, with no clear D. The clonotype comes from a man younger than 30 who had mild COVID-19 (a few samples of this study predate the infection). Cell type and time point are not known. The CDR3 DNA follows: TGTGCCAGCAGTGCTGATCTTTCACCCCTCCACTTT. Translating gives CASSADLSPLHF.